Each of the 30 T cell receptor beta chains below was sequenced from the same sample in a study of cytomegalovirus exposure and HLA in healthy donors. PCR amplification relied on 60 Vbeta primers (plus 13 Jbeta primers). Generated by immunoSEQ multiplex PCR, the TCRdb table keeps only in-frame clones and is missing some. The repertoire holds 160,000 or so clones, approximately 80% seen once, with about 1.3% in the top ten. The sequencing sample was made of PBMCs. The origin of the receptors is a woman aged 50 to 60 in good health and CMV-seronegative.

This clone has only a few counts. DNA of the CDR3: TGTGCCACCAGCAGAGATTTCGTCGGGACAGGGACTAATGGCTACACCTTC. As protein: CATSRDFVGTGTNGYTF. The chain carries TRBV15 and TRBJ1-2, with 9 bases aligning to TRBD1. The CDR3 runs 17 residues. Germline lookup yields CDR1 LNHNV and CDR2 YYDKDF (reference sequence). The J segment lost 6 bases and the V segment lost 0 bases, leaving 11 bases of the junction unmatched.

The V call is TRBV7-2, the J call TRBJ1-1, with 10 bases fitting TRBD1. CDR3 size: 15 residues. The germline V gene has CDR1 SGHTA and CDR2 FQGNSA. The ends lost 5 bases at V and 8 bases at J; junction bases unmatched: 11. The CDR3 nucleotides read TGTGCCAGCAGCACGAACCTGCGGGACAGGGGAGAAGCTTTCTTT. The encoded protein is CASSTNLRDRGEAFF.

This clone was detected only a few times. The rearrangement links TRBV14 to TRBJ2-1; D not certain. This CDR3 region has 12 residues. V was pared by 4 bases and J by 7 bases, with 8 bases between. Germline CDR1 and CDR2: SGHDN and FVKESK. CDR3 nucleotides: TGTGCCAGCAGCCTAATGTCTAATGAGCAGTTCTTC. Translated: CASSLMSNEQFF.

The CDR3 sequence is CASSRGTASNYGYTF. The DNA for the CDR3 is TGTGCCAGCAGTAGGGGGACAGCTTCTAACTATGGCTACACCTTC. The chain uses TRBV6-6 and TRBJ1-2; 7 bases are shared with TRBD1. This CDR3 comprises 15 residues. Germline assignment: CDR1 MNHNY and CDR2 SVGAGI (reference sequence). J lost 0 bases, V lost 5 bases, and 6 bases had no gene match.

The chain is built from TRBV9 and TRBJ1-1; D is ambiguous. The V gene lost 0 bases and the J gene lost 4 bases, with 13 bases spanning the gap. CDR1 SGDLS and CDR2 YYNGEE come from the germline V gene. CDR3 length: 15 amino acids. Here the CDR3 DNA reads TGTGCCAGCAGCGTAGGAGGTGGCATTCCCACTGAAGCTTTCTTT. The encoded protein is CASSVGGGIPTEAFF.

This clone was detected a few times. This chain uses TRBV28 with TRBJ2-3; tentative D call: TRBD1 (6 bases). Germline CDR1 MDHEN, CDR2 SYDVKM. The V gene lost 7 bases and the J gene lost 0 bases, with 11 bases spanning the gap. The CDR3 runs to 14 residues. CDR3 coding DNA: TGTGCCAGCAATCGACAGGAGAGCACAGATACGCAGTATTTT. This codes for CASNRQESTDTQYF.

This chain connects TRBV27 to TRBJ2-5, with D tentatively TRBD2 (6 bases). Judging by the DNA end, TRBJ2-7 fits better; the J call may be wrong. The CDR3 is made up of 13 amino acids. The germline CDR1 and CDR2 sequences are MNHEY and SMNVEV (reference sequence). The CDR3, as DNA: TGTGCCAGTAGGAGGGCCGGTTCCTACGAGCAGTACTTC. Its protein is CASRRAGSYEQYF.

For this clone: Other DNA sequences in this specimen translate into the identical CDR3. This sequence joins TRBV2 and TRBJ1-5; no clear D. Germline assignment: CDR1 SNHLY and CDR2 FYNNEI. V was trimmed by 0 bases and J by 4 bases, leaving 10 bases between them. CDR3 length: 15 amino acids. The CDR3 is CASSEALPGNQPQHF. The DNA of the CDR3 is TGTGCCAGCAGTGAAGCGCTTCCGGGGAATCAGCCCCAGCATTTT.

This chain joins TRBV5-1 and TRBJ1-1; possible D gene TRBD1, 5 bases. Germline V gene data show CDR1 as SGHRS and CDR2 as YFSETQ. This CDR3 has 14 amino acids. Between the trimmed V and J ends, which lost 0 bases and 1 base, there was a span of 7 bases. CDR3 nucleotides: TGCGCCAGCAGCTTGGGAAGGGGGAACACTGAAGCTTTCTTT. Amino acids: CASSLGRGNTEAFF. Supplemented by reference TRBV5-1 and TRBJ1-1, the full variable domain reads KAGVTQTPRYLIKTRGQQVTLSCSPISGHRSVSWYQQTPGQGLQFLFEYFSETQRNKGNFPGRFSGRQFSNSRSEMNVSTLELGDSALYLCASSLGRGNTEAFFGQGTRLTVV.

Here the CDR3 reads CASRDSSSNYGYTF. CDR3 DNA: TGTGCCAGCCGGGACAGCTCCTCTAACTATGGCTACACCTTC. The V gene is TRBV7-9, the J gene TRBJ1-2, with TRBD1 matching 7 bases. The J segment lost 0 bases and the V segment lost 8 bases, leaving 6 bases of the junction unmatched. The V gene's germline CDR1 is SEHNR and CDR2 FQNEAQ (reference sequence). The CDR3 loop spans 14 amino acids.

As concerns this clone: The junction shows a germline mismatch at one end, possibly a read error. The chain is built from TRBV5-1 and TRBJ2-7; 7 nucleotides line up with TRBD1. The CDR3 spans 14 residues. The V gene's germline CDR1 is SGHRS and CDR2 YFSETQ. DNA for the CDR3: TGCGCCAGCAGCAAGGATACAGGGGAACTCGAGCGGTACTTC. Protein: CASSKDTGELERYF. Full variable domain (rest looked up from reference TRBV5-1 and TRBJ2-7): KAGVTQTPRYLIKTRGQQVTLSCSPISGHRSVSWYQQTPGQGLQFLFEYFSETQRNKGNFPGRFSGRQFSNSRSEMNVSTLELGDSALYLCASSKDTGELERYFGPGTRLTVT.

The CDR3 bases are TGTGCCAGCAGCTTAGTGGCAAGATCTGGGGCCAACGTCCTGACTTTC. It yields the protein CASSLVARSGANVLTF. J is TRBJ2-6 and V is TRBV7-2; D is unresolved. V was cut by 1 base and J by 1 base, with 8 bases left in between. The germline V gene encodes CDR1 SGHTA and CDR2 FQGNSA. The length of the CDR3 is 16 residues.

DNA for the CDR3: TGCGCCAGCAGCTTAAGCGGGGGGGACTACGAGCAGTACTTC. It is translated as CASSLSGGDYEQYF. The chain couples TRBV4-3 to TRBJ2-7; 10 bases are a match to TRBD2. CDR3 length: 14 residues. J was trimmed by 3 bases and V by 5 bases; bases with no gene match: 4. The germline CDR1 and CDR2 sequences are LGHNA and YSLEER.

The CDR3, as DNA: TGCAGTGCCCTACCGCGGGAGACCCAGTACTTC. Protein product: CSALPRETQYF. The chain carries TRBV20-1 and TRBJ2-5; D not resolved. Germline V CDR1 and CDR2: DFQATT, SNEGSKA (reference sequence). The length of the CDR3 is 11 residues. With 6 bases removed from V and 5 bases from J, the gap between germline ends came to 10 bases.

A single count supports this clone. CDR3 loop: CASSPSRDIYEQYF. The CDR3 coding sequence is TGTGCCAGCTCACCGTCCCGGGACATTTACGAGCAGTACTTC. The chain joins TRBV18 to TRBJ2-7; perhaps TRBD1 as D (6 bases). The V gene's germline CDR1 is KGHSH and CDR2 LQKENI. CDR3 length equals 14 residues. V was shortened by 3 bases and J by 4 bases, with 13 bases between the two germline ends.

The CDR3, as DNA: TGTGCCAGCAGGACTATCAATGAGCAGTTCTTC. Its translation: CASRTINEQFF. The chain links TRBV7-2 to TRBJ2-1; possibly TRBD2 for D (5 bases). This CDR3 spans 11 amino acids. Germline V gene sequence: CDR1 SGHTA, CDR2 FQGNSA. Trimming took 6 bases from V and 6 from J, leaving 6 bases between them.

The V gene is TRBV4-3, the J gene TRBJ2-1; the D is unclear. Germline values: CDR1 LGHNA, CDR2 YSLEER. V shed 0 bases and J shed 15 bases, with 9 bases lying between them. This CDR3 has 11 amino acids. The CDR3 loop is CASSQDLPRFF. CDR3 bases: TGCGCCAGCAGCCAAGATCTCCCCCGGTTCTTC.

This clone was found once. CDR3 loop: CASSYETGGAGTQYF. DNA for the CDR3: TGCGCCAGCAGCTACGAGACAGGGGGCGCAGGGACCCAGTACTTC. The chain recombines TRBV5-1 with TRBJ2-5; 10 bases line up with TRBD1. The CDR3 spans 15 residues. Losses at the gene ends were 3 bases for V and 7 bases for J; bases not matched to a gene: 9. Germline V gene lookup returns CDR1 SGHRS and CDR2 YFSETQ.

The chain combines TRBV7-9 with TRBJ1-1; 7 positions agree with TRBD1. This CDR3 is built from 16 residues. CDR1 SEHNR and CDR2 FQNEAQ come from the germline V gene (reference sequence). V lost 6 bases, J lost 0 bases, and 10 bases stayed unmatched. The CDR3 spells CASRQRRGQMNTEAFF. Here the CDR3 DNA reads TGTGCCAGCAGGCAACGTAGGGGACAGATGAACACTGAAGCTTTCTTT.

The chain carries TRBV7-9 and TRBJ1-2, with D uncertain. CDR3 length: 13 amino acids. The germline gives CDR1 SEHNR, CDR2 FQNEAQ (reference sequence). The ends were cut back, 5 bases at V and 5 bases at J, with 12 bases in the middle. The CDR3 here is CASSTPGAYGYTF. CDR3 DNA sequence: TGTGCCAGCAGCACTCCGGGAGCTTATGGCTACACCTTC. Variable domain in full (rest from reference TRBV7-9 and TRBJ1-2): DTGVSQNPRHKITKRGQNVTFRCDPISEHNRLYWYRQTLGQGPEFLTYFQNEAQLEKSRLLSDRFSAERPKGSFSTLEIQRTEQGDSAMYLCASSTPGAYGYTFGSGTRLTVV.

This chain uses TRBV9 with TRBJ2-1, with TRBD2 matching over 10 bases. Germline CDR1 SGDLS, CDR2 YYNGEE. CDR3 length: 16 amino acids. The V gene end was trimmed by 5 bases and the J gene end by 3 bases; junction bases not matched to a gene: 8. This CDR3 reads CASSRLSGRHYNEQFF. Written as DNA, the CDR3 is TGTGCCAGCAGTCGACTTAGCGGGAGGCACTACAATGAGCAGTTCTTC. Full variable domain (rest looked up from reference TRBV9 and TRBJ2-1): DSGVTQTPKHLITATGQRVTLRCSPRSGDLSVYWYQQSLDQGLQFLIQYYNGEERAKGNILERFSAQQFPDLHSELNLSSLELGDSALYFCASSRLSGRHYNEQFFGPGTRLTVL.

Comments on this clone: One end of the junction is discordant with germline, which a read error may explain. The rearrangement joins TRBV6-6 to TRBJ2-1; 7 nucleotides align to TRBD2. There are 16 residues in the CDR3. CDR1 and CDR2 from the germline V gene are MNHNY and SVGAGI (reference sequence). CDR3 bases: TGTGCCAGCAGTAACTCGCGGGAGAGCTCCTACAATGAGCAGTTCTTC. Its protein product is CASSNSRESSYNEQFF.

This clone was found a few times. V is TRBV19 and J is TRBJ2-1; TRBD2 agrees at 12 bases. The CDR3 has 15 residues. The germline V gene encodes CDR1 LNHDA and CDR2 SQIVND (reference sequence). V lost 6 bases and J lost 5; bases outside the gene matches: 5. The CDR3 region has the DNA TGTGCCAGTAGCCAGACTAGCGGGGGCAACAATGAGCAGTTCTTC. It specifies CASSQTSGGNNEQFF. Supplemented by reference TRBV19 and TRBJ2-1, the full variable domain reads DGGITQSPKYLFRKEGQNVTLSCEQNLNHDAMYWYRQDPGQGLRLIYYSQIVNDFQKGDIAEGYSVSREKKESFPLTVTSAQKNPTAFYLCASSQTSGGNNEQFFGPGTRLTVL.

Concerning this clone: Here the CDR3 omits its conserved ending phenylalanine or tryptophan, so a read error is the likely source. The DNA is omitted, as the CDR3 cannot be located on it reliably, and the CDR3 follows TCRdb's listing. The chain recombines TRBV12-5 with TRBJ1-2. Termini included, the CDR3 measures 12 amino acids. Germline CDR1 reads LGHNT; CDR2 reads FRNRAP. This chain's CDR3 is CASGLGRTDCPT.

This clone has just a few counts. The chain joins TRBV27 to TRBJ1-6; unclear D gene. Trimming took off 3 bases at V and 10 bases at J, with 16 bases between the two ends. The germline V gene encodes CDR1 MNHEY and CDR2 SMNVEV (reference sequence). CDR3 size: 15 residues. The CDR3 reads CASSLAGPINSPLHF. The CDR3 DNA reads as TGTGCCAGCAGTTTGGCAGGCCCCATCAACTCACCCCTCCACTTT.

The chain links TRBV4-2 to TRBJ2-1, with 8 positions matching TRBD2. CDR3 length: 16 amino acids. J was trimmed by 4 bases and V by 0 bases; bases with no gene match: 5. Germline V lookup: CDR1 LGHNA, CDR2 YNFKEQ. The CDR3 sequence: CASSQDDGGRYNEQFF. Here the CDR3 DNA reads TGTGCCAGCAGCCAAGATGACGGCGGGAGGTACAATGAGCAGTTCTTC.

The CDR3 here is CASSLEGQGFGDEQFF. CDR3 nucleotides: TGCGCCAGCAGCTTGGAGGGACAGGGATTCGGGGATGAGCAGTTCTTC. The chain is built from TRBV5-1 and TRBJ2-1; TRBD1 matches 9 bases. Losses at the gene ends were 0 bases for V and 8 bases for J; bases not matched to a gene: 9. The germline V gene encodes CDR1 SGHRS and CDR2 YFSETQ. The CDR3 contains 16 residues.

The rearrangement uses TRBV5-4 and TRBJ1-2; TRBD1 is a possible D gene (5 bases). The ends were cut back, 1 base at V and 4 bases at J, with 8 bases in the middle. This CDR3 region has 13 residues. CDR1 is SGHNT and CDR2 is YYREEE in the germline V gene (reference sequence). CDR3 nucleotide sequence: TGTGCCAGCAGCTTGTGGAGGGGCTATGGCTACACCTTC. Translated: CASSLWRGYGYTF.

V is TRBV2 and J is TRBJ1-5; TRBD1 matches 11 bases. Germline CDR1 reads SNHLY; CDR2 reads FYNNEI. This CDR3 is built from 15 residues. Unmatched junction bases numbered 2, after V lost 6 bases and J lost 1 base. Written as DNA, the CDR3 is TGTGCCAGCAGGCGGACAGGGGGCAGCAATCAGCCCCAGCATTTT. This sequence encodes CASRRTGGSNQPQHF.

The chain links TRBV7-2 to TRBJ2-2; D possibly corresponds to TRBD2 (5 bases). Between the trimmed V and J ends, which lost 1 base and 4 bases, there was a span of 10 bases. CDR1 and CDR2 from the germline V gene are SGHTA and FQGNSA. The CDR3 extends over 15 amino acids. CDR3 DNA: TGTGCCAGCAGCTTAGGGACTCCGGGCACCGGGGAGCTGTTTTTT. Its translation is CASSLGTPGTGELFF.